One sample yielded the 5 T cell receptor beta chains listed below, sequenced in a study of T cells in Graves' hyperthyroidism and ophthalmopathy (dated by TCRdb to between 2018 and 2021). Libraries came from multiplex PCR. Instrument on record: Illumina HiSeq 2000. TCR beta CDR3 regions were amplified from RNA transcripts. The first round of RT-PCR for the TCR CDR3 was performed with the HTBI primer set and the Qiagen OneStep RT-PCR kit. The raw public data were reprocessed by TCRdb itself: fastp quality trimming at Q25, MiXCR clonotype calling, in-frame beta chains only. A single entry per CDR3 protein holds the most common genes and DNA from its merged rows. This sample gives 400,000 to 500,000 distinct CDR3 sequences in total; roughly 13% of them show up just once. 5.3% of the sample is in the top ten clones. The specimen sequenced was blood. These receptors came from a young woman with Graves' hyperthyroidism.

This clonotype was seen ten or more times. This chain uses TRBV20-1 with TRBJ2-3; tentatively, D is TRBD1 or TRBD2 (5 bases each). Germline CDR1 reads DFQATT; CDR2 reads SNEGSKA (reference sequence). There are 17 residues in the CDR3. V was trimmed by 3 bases and J by 0 bases, leaving 19 bases between them. CDR3 protein: CSASPPRKGTSTDTQYF. The CDR3 DNA is TGCAGTGCTAGCCCCCCTAGGAAGGGGACGAGCACAGATACGCAGTATTTT.

This clonotype was seen more than once but under ten times. This sequence joins TRBV6-2 or TRBV6-3 and TRBJ1-1, with TRBD1 matching over 7 bases. V was pared by 10 bases and J by 2 bases, with 4 bases of the junction left unmatched. Germline CDR1 MNHEY, CDR2 SVGEGT. The CDR3 contains 12 residues. The CDR3 DNA sequence: TGTGCCACAGGGGGGGGAAACACTGAAGCTTTCTTT. Amino acid sequence: CATGGGNTEAFF.

As regards this clonotype: This may arise from a read error, as a much more abundant clone is one base away. This chain's CDR3 is CAIRQGQGIDEQFF. In DNA form, the CDR3 reads TGTGCCATCAGACAAGGACAGGGGATCGACGAGCAGTTCTTC. The genes are TRBV10-3 and TRBJ2-1, with 9 bases lining up with TRBD1. Germline V lookup: CDR1 ENHRY, CDR2 SYGVKD. The CDR3 sequence is 14 residues long. The V gene end was trimmed by 6 bases and the J gene end by 10 bases; junction bases not matched to a gene: 10.

The sample holds many counts of this clonotype. The CDR3 loop reads CATSREGAFYEQYF. The CDR3 DNA is TGTGCCACCAGCAGGGAAGGGGCATTCTACGAGCAGTACTTC. The chain carries TRBV15 and TRBJ2-7, with TRBD1 as a possible D gene (5 bases). The CDR3 spans 14 residues. Trimming left V 3 bases short and J 3 bases short, with 12 bases between. CDR1 is LNHNV and CDR2 is YYDKDF in the germline V gene (reference sequence). Supplemented by reference TRBV15 and TRBJ2-7, the full variable domain reads DAMVIQNPRYQVTQFGKPVTLSCSQTLNHNVMYWYQQKSSQAPKLLFHYYDKDFNNEADTPDNFQSRRPNTSFCFLDIRSPGLGDTAMYLCATSREGAFYEQYFGPGTRLTVT.

This clonotype was counted ten times or more. This sequence joins TRBV29-1 and TRBJ2-1, with 9 nucleotides matching TRBD2. J lost 3 bases, V lost 6 bases, and 15 bases had no gene match. The CDR3 totals 17 residues. CDR1 is SQVTM and CDR2 is ANQGSEA in the germline V gene. DNA for the CDR3: TGCAGCGTAGTAGCGGGAGCGGGAGGAAGGGGCTACAATGAGCAGTTCTTC. Amino acid sequence: CSVVAGAGGRGYNEQFF.